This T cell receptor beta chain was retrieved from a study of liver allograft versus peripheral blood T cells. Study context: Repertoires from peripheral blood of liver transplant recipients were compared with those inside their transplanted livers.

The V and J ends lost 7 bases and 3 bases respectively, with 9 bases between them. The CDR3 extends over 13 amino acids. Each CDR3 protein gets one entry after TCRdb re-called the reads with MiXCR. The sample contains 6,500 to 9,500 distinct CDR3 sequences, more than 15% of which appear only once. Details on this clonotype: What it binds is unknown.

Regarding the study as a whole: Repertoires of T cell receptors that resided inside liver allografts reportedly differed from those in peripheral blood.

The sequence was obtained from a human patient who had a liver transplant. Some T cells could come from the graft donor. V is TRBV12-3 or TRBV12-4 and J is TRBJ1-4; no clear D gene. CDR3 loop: CASIMASNEKLFF. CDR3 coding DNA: TGTGCCAGCATCATGGCCTCTAATGAAAAACTGTTTTTT.